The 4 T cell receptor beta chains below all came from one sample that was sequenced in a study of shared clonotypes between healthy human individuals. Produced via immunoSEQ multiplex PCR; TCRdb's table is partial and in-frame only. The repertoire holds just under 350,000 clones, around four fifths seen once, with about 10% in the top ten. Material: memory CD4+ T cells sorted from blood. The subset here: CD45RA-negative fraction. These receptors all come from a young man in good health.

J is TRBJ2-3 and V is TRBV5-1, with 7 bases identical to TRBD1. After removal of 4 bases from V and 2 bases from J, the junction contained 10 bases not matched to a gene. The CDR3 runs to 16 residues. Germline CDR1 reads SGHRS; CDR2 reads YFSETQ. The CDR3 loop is CASSPGQKFYTDTQYF. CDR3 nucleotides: TGCGCCAGCAGCCCGGGACAGAAATTTTACACAGATACGCAGTATTTT.

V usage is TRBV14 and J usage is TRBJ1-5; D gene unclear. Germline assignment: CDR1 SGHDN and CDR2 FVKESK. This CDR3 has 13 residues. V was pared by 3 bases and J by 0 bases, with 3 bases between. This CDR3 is CASSQSSNQPQHF. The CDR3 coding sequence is TGTGCCAGCAGCCAGAGTAGCAATCAGCCCCAGCATTTT.

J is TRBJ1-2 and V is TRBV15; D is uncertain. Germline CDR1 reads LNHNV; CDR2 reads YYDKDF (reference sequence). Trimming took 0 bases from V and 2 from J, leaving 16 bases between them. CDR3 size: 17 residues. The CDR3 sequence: CATSRDEEVRRNYGYTF. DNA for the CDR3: TGTGCCACCAGCAGAGATGAGGAGGTGCGCAGAAACTATGGCTACACCTTC.

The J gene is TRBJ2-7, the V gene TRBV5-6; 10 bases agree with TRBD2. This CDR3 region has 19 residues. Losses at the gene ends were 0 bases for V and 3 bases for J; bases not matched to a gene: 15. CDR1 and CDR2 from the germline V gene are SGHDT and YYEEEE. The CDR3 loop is CASSLGQREGGLGDYEQYF. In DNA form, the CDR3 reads TGTGCCAGCAGCTTGGGTCAGCGGGAGGGAGGCTTAGGAGACTACGAGCAGTACTTC.